This TCR beta chain was observed in a study of cytomegalovirus exposure and HLA in healthy donors. Overall study context: The Caucasian-associated ancestry cluster contained about 80% of the 300 to 450 genotyped donors. Whole-study findings and limits: Near-uniform donor sequencing depth was presumed by presence/absence analyses.

Donors consisted of healthy bone marrow donors. This clone was seen a handful of times. Its antigen is unknown. Primers included in the PCR were 60 Vbeta and 13 Jbeta primers. Measured with immunoSEQ multiplex PCR; TCRdb has only the in-frame clones, and not every one. Of tens of thousands of clones listed, roughly 84% were seen once; the top ten hold approximately 17%. Germline assignment: CDR1 SGHTS and CDR2 YDEGEE. V was cut by 3 bases and J by 7 bases, with 13 bases left in between. This CDR3 spans 13 amino acids. This TCR was sampled from a man in his sixties or seventies in good health and CMV-seropositive. The sequencing sample was made of PBMCs. The V gene is TRBV5-8, the J gene TRBJ2-5, with D perhaps TRBD2 (7 bases). CDR3 amino acids: CASSWGGPGTQYF. The CDR3 nucleotides read TGTGCCAGCAGCTGGGGGGGGCCAGGGACCCAGTACTTC.